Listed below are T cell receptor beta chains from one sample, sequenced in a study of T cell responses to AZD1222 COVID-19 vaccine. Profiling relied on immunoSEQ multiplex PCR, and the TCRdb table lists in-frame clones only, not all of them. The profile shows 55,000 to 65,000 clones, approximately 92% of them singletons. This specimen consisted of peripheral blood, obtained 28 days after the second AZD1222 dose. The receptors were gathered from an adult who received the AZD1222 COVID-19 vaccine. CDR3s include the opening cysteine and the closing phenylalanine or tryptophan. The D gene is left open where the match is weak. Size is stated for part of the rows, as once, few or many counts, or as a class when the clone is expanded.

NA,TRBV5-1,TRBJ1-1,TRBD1,CASSLPGQPNTEAFF,TGCGCCAGCAGCTTGCCGGGACAGCCCAACACTGAAGCTTTCTTT
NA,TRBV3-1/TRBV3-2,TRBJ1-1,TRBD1,CASSQGQGPRAFF,TGTGCCAGCAGCCAGGGACAGGGGCCCAGAGCTTTCTTT
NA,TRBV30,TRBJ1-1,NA,CAWSGTEAFF,TGTGCCTGGAGCGGCACTGAAGCTTTCTTT
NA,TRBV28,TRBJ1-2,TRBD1,CASRGGDRGAF,TGTGCCAGCAGGGGCGGGGACAGAGGAGCCTTC
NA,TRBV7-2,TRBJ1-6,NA,CASRSRTEPRSPLHF,TGTGCCAGCAGATCCCGGACGGAGCCGCGGTCACCCCTCCACTTT
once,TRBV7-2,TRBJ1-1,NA,CASSFGGQPNTEAFF,TGTGCCAGCAGCTTTGGTGGGCAACCGAACACTGAAGCTTTCTTT
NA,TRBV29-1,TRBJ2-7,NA,CSVEIRGYGGEQYF,TGCAGCGTTGAAATACGAGGGTACGGAGGCGAGCAGTACTTC
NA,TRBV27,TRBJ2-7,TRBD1,CASSLSWDRYPYEQYF,TGTGCCAGCAGTTTAAGTTGGGACAGGTACCCCTACGAGCAGTACTTC
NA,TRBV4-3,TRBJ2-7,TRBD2,CASSHAPGLAQYGGSYEQYF,TGCGCCAGCAGCCACGCTCCGGGACTAGCGCAGTACGGGGGGTCCTACGAGCAGTACTTC
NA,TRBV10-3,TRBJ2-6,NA,CAISDPGAGANVLTF,TGTGCCATCAGTGACCCAGGGGCTGGGGCCAACGTCCTGACTTTC
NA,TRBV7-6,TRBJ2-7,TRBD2,CASSLELAGGEQYF,TGTGCCAGCAGCCTCGAGTTAGCGGGAGGGGAGCAGTACTTC
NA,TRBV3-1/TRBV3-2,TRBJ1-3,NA,CASSQRRSSGNTIYF,TGTGCCAGCAGCCAAAGGCGGAGCTCTGGAAACACCATATATTTT
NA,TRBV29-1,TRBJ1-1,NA,CSVEGRGREGRNTEAFF,TGCAGCGTTGAGGGTAGGGGCAGGGAGGGTCGGAACACTGAAGCTTTCTTT
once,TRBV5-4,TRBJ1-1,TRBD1,CASSWDRGLGEAFF,TGTGCCAGCAGCTGGGACAGGGGGCTGGGTGAAGCTTTCTTT
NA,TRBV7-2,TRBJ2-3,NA,CASSGGSHRTDTQYF,TGTGCCAGCAGCGGAGGTAGCCACCGCACAGATACGCAGTATTTT
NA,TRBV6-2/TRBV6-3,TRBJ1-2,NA,CASSYRGKIPPPSYGYTF,TGTGCCAGCAGTTATAGGGGGAAGATCCCGCCGCCCTCCTATGGCTACACCTTC
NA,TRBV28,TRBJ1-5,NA,CASSFFRGSNQPQHF,TGTGCCAGCAGTTTTTTTCGGGGGAGCAATCAGCCCCAGCATTTT
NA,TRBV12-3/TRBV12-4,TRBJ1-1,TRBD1,CASSPGTVGEAFF,TGTGCCAGCAGTCCCGGGACAGTGGGTGAAGCTTTCTTT
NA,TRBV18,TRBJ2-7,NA,CASSPSQGYEQYF,TGTGCCAGCTCACCCTCACAGGGCTACGAGCAGTACTTC
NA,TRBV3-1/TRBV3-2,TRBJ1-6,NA,CASSQSSSNSPLHF,TGTGCCAGCAGCCAGTCGAGCAGCAATTCACCCCTCCACTTT
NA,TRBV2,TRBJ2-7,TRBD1,CASSHPGQGYF,TGTGCCAGCAGCCACCCGGGACAGGGGTACTTC
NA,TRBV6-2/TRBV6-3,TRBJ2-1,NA,CASSHMAPSGYNEQFF,TGTGCCAGCAGCCACATGGCCCCATCTGGCTACAATGAGCAGTTCTTC
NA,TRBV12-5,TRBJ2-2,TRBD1,CASGLVQGAQGLPPGELFF,TGTGCTAGTGGTTTGGTACAGGGGGCTCAGGGACTCCCTCCCGGGGAGCTGTTTTTT
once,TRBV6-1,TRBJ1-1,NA,CASSEGVRGTEAFF,TGTGCCAGCAGTGAAGGGGTGCGGGGCACTGAAGCTTTCTTT
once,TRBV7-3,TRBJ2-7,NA,CASSRTGSYEQYF,TGTGCCAGCAGTCGTACAGGCTCCTACGAGCAGTACTTC
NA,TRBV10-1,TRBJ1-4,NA,CASSESRNEKLFF,TGCGCCAGCAGTGAGAGCCGTAATGAAAAACTGTTTTTT
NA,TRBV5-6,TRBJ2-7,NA,CASSFGETYEQYF,TGTGCCAGCAGCTTCGGGGAAACCTACGAGCAGTACTTC
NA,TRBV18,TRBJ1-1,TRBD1,CASSPPQGGRSEAFF,TGTGCCAGCTCACCACCCCAGGGGGGAAGATCTGAAGCTTTCTTT
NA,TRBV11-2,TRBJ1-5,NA,CASSLGMGSVQPQHF,TGTGCCAGCAGCTTAGGAATGGGTAGCGTTCAGCCCCAGCATTTT
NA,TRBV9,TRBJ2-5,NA,CASSPRGGQVQETQYF,TGTGCCAGCAGCCCTAGGGGGGGCCAGGTCCAAGAGACCCAGTACTTC